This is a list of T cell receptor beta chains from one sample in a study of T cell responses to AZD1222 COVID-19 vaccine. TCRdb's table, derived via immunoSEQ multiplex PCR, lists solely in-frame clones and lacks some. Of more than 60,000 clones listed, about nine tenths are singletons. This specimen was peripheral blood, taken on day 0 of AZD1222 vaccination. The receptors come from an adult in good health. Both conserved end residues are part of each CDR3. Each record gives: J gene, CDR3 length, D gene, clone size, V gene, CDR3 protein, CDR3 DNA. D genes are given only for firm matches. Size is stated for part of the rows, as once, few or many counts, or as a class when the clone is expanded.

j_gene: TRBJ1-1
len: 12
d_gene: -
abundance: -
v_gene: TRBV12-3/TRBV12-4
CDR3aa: CASNTGNTEAFF
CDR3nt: TGTGCCAGCAACACAGGGAACACTGAAGCTTTCTTT

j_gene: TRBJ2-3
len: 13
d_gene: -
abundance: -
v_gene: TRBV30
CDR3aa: CAWSSFDTDTQYF
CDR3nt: TGTGCCTGGAGTTCGTTCGACACAGATACGCAGTATTTT

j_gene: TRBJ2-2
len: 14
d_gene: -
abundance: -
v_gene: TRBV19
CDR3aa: CASSIERYTGELFF
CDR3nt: TGTGCCAGTAGTATAGAGAGGTACACCGGGGAGCTGTTTTTT

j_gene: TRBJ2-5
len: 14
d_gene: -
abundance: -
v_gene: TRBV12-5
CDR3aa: CASGLGRPQETQYF
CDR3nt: TGTGCTAGTGGTTTAGGGAGGCCTCAAGAGACCCAGTACTTC

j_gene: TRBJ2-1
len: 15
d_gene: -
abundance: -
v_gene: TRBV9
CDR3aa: CASSVERSSYNEQFF
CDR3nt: TGTGCCAGCAGCGTAGAGCGGAGCTCCTACAATGAGCAGTTCTTC

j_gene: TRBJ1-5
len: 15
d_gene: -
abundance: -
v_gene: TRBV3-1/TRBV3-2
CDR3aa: CASSQDRGSNQPQHF
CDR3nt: TGTGCCAGCAGCCAAGATCGAGGGAGCAATCAGCCCCAGCATTTT

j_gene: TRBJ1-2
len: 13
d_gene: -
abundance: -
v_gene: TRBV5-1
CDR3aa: CASSLGQVYGYTF
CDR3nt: TGCGCCAGCAGCTTGGGGCAGGTCTATGGCTACACCTTC

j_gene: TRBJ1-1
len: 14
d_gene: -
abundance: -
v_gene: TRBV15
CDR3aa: CATSRVEVGTEAFF
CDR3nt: TGTGCCACCAGCAGAGTAGAGGTAGGCACTGAAGCTTTCTTT

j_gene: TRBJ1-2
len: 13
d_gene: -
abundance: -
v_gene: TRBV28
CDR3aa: CASSLAGDDGYTF
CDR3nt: TGTGCCAGCAGTTTGGCAGGGGATGATGGCTACACCTTC

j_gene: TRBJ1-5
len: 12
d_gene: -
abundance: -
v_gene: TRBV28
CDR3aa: CASNGFTQPQHF
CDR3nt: TGTGCCTCCAACGGGTTCACTCAGCCCCAGCATTTT

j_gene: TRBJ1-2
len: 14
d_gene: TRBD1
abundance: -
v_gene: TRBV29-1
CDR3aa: CSVPAGRGNSGYTF
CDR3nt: TGCAGCGTTCCTGCCGGCAGGGGGAATAGTGGCTACACCTTC

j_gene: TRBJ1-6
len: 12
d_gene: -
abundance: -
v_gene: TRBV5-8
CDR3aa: CASSLVASPLHF
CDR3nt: TGTGCCAGCAGCTTGGTCGCGTCACCCCTCCACTTT

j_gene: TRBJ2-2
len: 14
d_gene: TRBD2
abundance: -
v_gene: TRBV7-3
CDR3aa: CASRSGRASGELFF
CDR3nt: TGTGCCAGCAGAAGCGGGAGGGCCTCCGGGGAGCTGTTTTTT

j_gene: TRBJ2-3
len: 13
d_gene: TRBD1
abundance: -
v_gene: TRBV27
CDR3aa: CASRGTGWDTQYF
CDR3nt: TGTGCCAGCAGGGGGACAGGCTGGGATACGCAGTATTTT

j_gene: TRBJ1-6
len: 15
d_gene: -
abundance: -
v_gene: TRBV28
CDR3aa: CASSSRGPDNSPLHF
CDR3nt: TGTGCCAGCAGTAGTCGGGGACCCGACAATTCACCCCTCCACTTT

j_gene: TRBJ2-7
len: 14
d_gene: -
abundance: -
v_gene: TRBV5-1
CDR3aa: CASSLAGSSYEQYF
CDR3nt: TGCGCCAGCAGCTTGGCCGGGAGCTCCTACGAGCAGTACTTC

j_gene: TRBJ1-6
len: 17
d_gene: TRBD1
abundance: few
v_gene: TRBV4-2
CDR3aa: CASSRQATGGWDSPLHF
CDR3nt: TGTGCCAGCAGCCGCCAAGCTACAGGGGGCTGGGATTCACCCCTCCACTTT

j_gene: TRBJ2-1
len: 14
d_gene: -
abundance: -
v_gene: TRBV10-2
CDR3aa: CASSRDLNQNEQFF
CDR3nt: TGCGCCAGCAGTCGGGACCTGAATCAAAATGAGCAGTTCTTC